One and the same sample provided the 29 T cell receptor beta chains below, sequenced in a study of identical twins. MiXCR, run by TCRdb on the 5' RACE reads, gives a single entry per CDR3 protein. The repertoire holds approximately 240,000 distinct CDR3 sequences, with roughly 13% as singletons. Sequencing was done on a sample of memory (CD45RO+) T cells sorted from blood. Source of these receptors: a young woman in good health.

V is TRBV7-2 and J is TRBJ2-7; 8 bases line up with TRBD1. The germline V gene has CDR1 SGHTA and CDR2 FQGNSA. Trimming cost V 5 bases and J 3 bases; bases outside gene matches: 12. The CDR3 consists of 16 residues. For the CDR3, the DNA is TGTGCCAGCAGCCCTGGACAGGGACGGGGAAGCTACGAGCAGTACTTC. Translated, it gives CASSPGQGRGSYEQYF.

This clonotype was observed a few times. The chain recombines TRBV5-1 with TRBJ2-5; D might be TRBD2 (6 bases). Trimming removed 0 bases at V and 3 bases at J, with 9 bases between. Germline V CDR1 and CDR2: SGHRS, YFSETQ. The CDR3 spans 14 residues. The CDR3 DNA sequence: TGCGCCAGCAGCTTGGCCAGGAGGGAAGAGACCCAGTACTTC. The encoded protein is CASSLARREETQYF. Complete variable domain (other parts from reference TRBV5-1 and TRBJ2-5): KAGVTQTPRYLIKTRGQQVTLSCSPISGHRSVSWYQQTPGQGLQFLFEYFSETQRNKGNFPGRFSGRQFSNSRSEMNVSTLELGDSALYLCASSLARREETQYFGPGTRLLVL.

J is TRBJ2-2 and V is TRBV20-1; no clear D. This CDR3 comprises 11 residues. The V end was cut by 5 bases, the J end by 10 bases, with 11 bases between. Germline-derived CDR1 and CDR2 are DFQATT and SNEGSKA (reference sequence). The CDR3 here is CSAGTAEELFF. The CDR3 DNA reads as TGCAGTGCTGGAACCGCCGAGGAGCTGTTTTTT.

This clonotype was picked up many times. CDR3: CASSLNWAENTGELFF. The CDR3 nucleotides are TGTGCCAGCAGCTTAAACTGGGCGGAGAACACCGGGGAGCTGTTTTTT. The chain links TRBV7-7 to TRBJ2-2; D is unresolved. CDR3 length: 16 residues. CDR1 is SSHAT, CDR2 FNYEAQ, per germline (reference sequence). V dropped 2 bases and J dropped 1 base, with 11 bases sitting between them.

The gene calls are TRBV3-1 and TRBJ2-7; unclear D gene. This CDR3 region has 12 residues. Germline CDR1 LGHDT, CDR2 YNNKEL (reference sequence). Trimming shortened V by 2 bases and J by 4 bases, and 6 bases separated the two germline ends. CDR3: CASSQRVYEQYF. The CDR3 bases are TGTGCCAGCAGCCAACGGGTATACGAGCAGTACTTC.

The rearrangement uses TRBV10-2 and TRBJ2-4; D may be TRBD2 (6 bases). The V end was cut by 4 bases, the J end by 4 bases, with 11 bases between. CDR1 WSHSY and CDR2 SAAADI come from the germline V gene. The CDR3 runs to 14 residues. The CDR3 region is CASSGRDGKNIQYF. In nucleotides, the CDR3 is TGCGCCAGCAGTGGGAGGGACGGGAAAAACATTCAGTACTTC.

This clonotype was observed a handful of times. V is TRBV20-1 and J is TRBJ1-1; the D is unclear. CDR3 length: 13 residues. Trimming pared 3 bases from V and 1 base from J, leaving 9 bases between. From germline, CDR1 is DFQATT and CDR2 SNEGSKA (reference sequence). In DNA form, the CDR3 reads TGCAGTGCTAGCTTTACAGCGAACACTGAAGCTTTCTTT. It translates to CSASFTANTEAFF.

In this sample, this clonotype turned up a few times. This rearrangement joins TRBV30 to TRBJ1-5, with D possibly being TRBD1 (5 bases). Germline V gene lookup returns CDR1 GTSNPN and CDR2 SVGIG (reference sequence). This CDR3 has 14 residues. Between the trimmed V and J ends, which lost 0 bases and 5 bases, there was a span of 11 bases. This CDR3 is CAWSVWGLDQPQHF. In DNA, the CDR3 is TGTGCCTGGAGTGTATGGGGGTTAGATCAGCCCCAGCATTTT.

In this sample, this clonotype turned up many times. V usage is TRBV7-2 and J usage is TRBJ1-1; D is undetermined. Trimming left V 5 bases short and J 0 bases short, with 16 bases between. The germline V gene encodes CDR1 SGHTA and CDR2 FQGNSA. This CDR3 contains 16 residues. The CDR3 region is CASSPTGITMNTEAFF. The DNA for the CDR3 is TGTGCCAGCAGCCCCACGGGAATAACGATGAACACTGAAGCTTTCTTT.

This clonotype was found a few times. Here the CDR3 DNA reads TGCAGCGTCCTTGGCTGGAGCCAGACAGGGGCAGAGACCCAGTACTTC. It specifies CSVLGWSQTGAETQYF. V gene TRBV29-1 combines with J gene TRBJ2-5; 8 bases fit TRBD1. Germline V gene sequence: CDR1 SQVTM, CDR2 ANQGSEA. CDR3 size: 16 residues. V was clipped by 6 bases and J by 4 bases; unmatched bases: 16.

The rearrangement uses TRBV7-2 and TRBJ2-3; perhaps D is TRBD1 or TRBD2 (5 bases each). V lost 2 bases to trimming and J lost 6 bases, with 12 bases between them. CDR1 and CDR2 from the germline V gene are SGHTA and FQGNSA. The CDR3 covers 14 residues. The CDR3 DNA reads as TGTGCCAGCAGCTTAACCCTCAGGGACGATACGCAGTATTTT. As protein: CASSLTLRDDTQYF.

This clonotype has just a few counts. Mismatch with germline at one junction end may stem from a read error. V is TRBV7-9 and J is TRBJ2-3, with 10 bases fitting TRBD2. In germline, CDR1 is SEHNR, CDR2 FQNEAQ (reference sequence). This CDR3 contains 15 residues. The CDR3 here is CASSLAGDGADTQYF. Here the CDR3 DNA reads TGTGCCAGCAGCCTAGCGGGGGATGGCGCAGATACGCAGTATTTT.

This clonotype turned up a few times. The chain couples TRBV10-2 to TRBJ2-7, with D uncertain. Per the germline V gene, CDR1 is WSHSY and CDR2 is SAAADI. Deletions cut 8 bases from V and 4 bases from J, with 6 bases between. This CDR3 contains 10 residues. The CDR3 protein is CASGEYEQYF. The CDR3 DNA is TGCGCCAGCGGGGAATACGAGCAGTACTTC.

This clonotype appeared a few times. The J gene is TRBJ2-7, the V gene TRBV12-3 or TRBV12-4, with D tentatively TRBD2 (6 bases). V was clipped by 5 bases and J by 6 bases, with 17 bases between them. This CDR3 is built from 14 residues. The CDR3 loop is CASSHRDSRREQYF. In DNA, the CDR3 is TGTGCCAGCAGTCACCGGGACTCCCGACGCGAGCAGTACTTC.

The CDR3 sequence: CASTLAGAAGELFF. The DNA for the CDR3 is TGTGCCAGCACTTTAGCGGGAGCGGCCGGGGAGCTGTTTTTT. The chain uses TRBV6-2 or TRBV6-3 and TRBJ2-2, with 9 bases fitting TRBD2. The germline CDR1 and CDR2 sequences are MNHEY and SVGEGT. V lost 7 bases to trimming and J lost 6 bases; unmatched junction nucleotides: 6. The CDR3 is made up of 14 amino acids.

The chain recombines TRBV7-6 with TRBJ2-1; 10 bases align to TRBD2. CDR1 is SGHVS and CDR2 is FNYEAQ in the germline V gene. The CDR3 has 19 amino acids. V dropped 8 bases and J dropped 1; count of bases not matched to a gene: 17. The CDR3 DNA is TGTGCCAGCTCTTCTCCCCTTAGGAGCGGGGGGGCTTCCTACAATGAGCAGTTCTTC. This sequence encodes CASSSPLRSGGASYNEQFF.

The chain recombines TRBV7-9 with TRBJ2-7, with D uncertain. This CDR3 region has 17 residues. V gave up 5 bases and J gave up 2 bases, with 22 bases separating them. Looked up from germline, CDR1 is SEHNR and CDR2 is FQNEAQ (reference sequence). The CDR3 DNA sequence: TGTGCCAGCAGCCTAGGTAGGCCTCCACCCAATCCCTACGAGCAGTACTTC. The encoded protein is CASSLGRPPPNPYEQYF.

The V and J genes are TRBV7-2 and TRBJ1-1; no clear D. Germline V gene sequence: CDR1 SGHTA, CDR2 FQGNSA. This CDR3 is built from 11 residues. The V and J ends lost 6 bases and 7 bases respectively, with 9 bases between them. The DNA for the CDR3 is TGTGCCAGCAGGGCCCATGGTGAAGCTTTCTTT. It specifies CASRAHGEAFF.

This clonotype occurred a few times. This chain connects TRBV20-1 to TRBJ2-7; 7 positions match TRBD2. Trimming at V came to 0 bases and at J to 6 bases, leaving 2 bases not matched to a gene. Germline V gives CDR1 DFQATT, CDR2 SNEGSKA (reference sequence). CDR3 length: 12 residues. The CDR3 DNA reads TGCAGTGCTAGAGATGGGGGGGTCGAGCAGTACTTC. Its translation is CSARDGGVEQYF.

V is TRBV6-5 and J is TRBJ2-5; D might be TRBD1 (6 bases). The germline V gene has CDR1 MNHEY and CDR2 SVGAGI. The CDR3 consists of 15 residues. V was shortened by 4 bases and J by 5 bases, with 17 bases between the two germline ends. The CDR3 coding sequence is TGTGCCAGCAGTTCCTCGGGACACTTAGGGGAGACCCAGTACTTC. It translates to CASSSSGHLGETQYF.

The rearrangement uses TRBV5-6 and TRBJ1-6; TRBD1 matches 7 bases. The germline gives CDR1 SGHDT, CDR2 YYEEEE. Trimming removed 1 base from V and 8 bases from J; junction bases left unmatched: 3. This CDR3 is built from 14 residues. In DNA, the CDR3 is TGTGCCAGCAGCTTGAACAGGGGTTATTCACCCCTCCACTTT. Translated: CASSLNRGYSPLHF.

This chain links TRBV30 with TRBJ1-1; D ambiguous. From germline, CDR1 is GTSNPN and CDR2 SVGIG (reference sequence). Trimming removed 2 bases at V and 0 bases at J, with 1 base between. This CDR3 comprises 11 residues. The CDR3 protein is CAWSMNTEAFF. The CDR3 DNA follows: TGTGCCTGGAGTATGAACACTGAAGCTTTCTTT.

In its sample, this clonotype was seen a few times. This chain connects TRBV12-3 or TRBV12-4 to TRBJ2-5, with no clear D. With 2 bases removed from V and 5 bases from J, the gap between germline ends came to 12 bases. CDR3 length: 14 residues. The CDR3 reads CASSLSPVGETQYF. CDR3 sequence (DNA): TGTGCCAGCAGTTTAAGTCCCGTGGGGGAGACCCAGTACTTC.

This chain connects TRBV29-1 to TRBJ2-4; D uncertain. Germline V gives CDR1 SQVTM, CDR2 ANQGSEA. V lost 6 bases and J lost 6, with 9 bases in between. There are 11 residues in the CDR3. CDR3: CSVETGNIQYF. CDR3 nucleotide sequence: TGCAGCGTAGAGACCGGAAACATTCAGTACTTC. The full variable domain, with the rest looked up from reference TRBV29-1 and TRBJ2-4, is SAVISQKPSRDICQRGTSLTIQCQVDSQVTMMFWYRQQPGQSLTLIATANQGSEATYESGFVIDKFPISRPNLTFSTLTVSNMSPEDSSIYLCSVETGNIQYFGAGTRLSVL.

There are many counts of this clonotype. The chain recombines TRBV10-3 with TRBJ2-3; D not certain. Germline V gives CDR1 ENHRY, CDR2 SYGVKD. This CDR3 has 14 residues. V was clipped by 0 bases and J by 6 bases, with 10 bases between them. CDR3 sequence: CAISESLGLDTQYF. In DNA, the CDR3 is TGTGCCATCAGTGAGTCTCTTGGGTTGGATACGCAGTATTTT.

The V and J genes are TRBV11-2 and TRBJ2-5, with 10 bases lining up with TRBD2. CDR1 is SGHAT and CDR2 is FQNNGV in the germline V gene. The CDR3 runs to 16 residues. Germline trimming cut 3 bases from V and 5 bases from J; bases unmatched to any gene: 9. CDR3 in amino acids: CASSFTSGGVWETQYF. DNA of the CDR3: TGTGCCAGCAGCTTTACCAGCGGGGGGGTTTGGGAGACCCAGTACTTC.

This clonotype was seen a handful of times. The chain links TRBV3-1 to TRBJ2-5; D might be TRBD2 (6 bases). The CDR3 runs to 17 residues. Trimming took 3 bases from V and 1 from J, leaving 18 bases between them. The V gene's germline CDR1 is LGHDT and CDR2 YNNKEL (reference sequence). The CDR3: CASSHGGWGTAQETQYF. The CDR3 bases are TGTGCCAGCAGCCATGGGGGGTGGGGGACCGCCCAAGAGACCCAGTACTTC.

The gene calls are TRBV6-1 and TRBJ2-3; 10 nucleotides match TRBD2. The CDR3 has 15 residues. Per the germline V gene, CDR1 is MNHNS and CDR2 is SASEGT. Losses at the gene ends were 4 bases for V and 5 bases for J; bases not matched to a gene: 6. CDR3 amino acids: CASSGSGLAVDTQYF. The CDR3 coding sequence is TGTGCCAGCAGTGGGAGCGGACTAGCGGTAGATACGCAGTATTTT.

This clonotype has just a few counts. The J gene is TRBJ2-7, the V gene TRBV5-1; D possibly corresponds to TRBD2 (6 bases). The CDR3 sequence is 15 residues long. V was pared by 6 bases and J by 5 bases, with 21 bases between. CDR1 SGHRS and CDR2 YFSETQ come from the germline V gene. As DNA, the CDR3 is TGCGCCAGCACCCCTGGGGGGACGGTCCCCGACGAGCAGTACTTC. Protein sequence: CASTPGGTVPDEQYF.